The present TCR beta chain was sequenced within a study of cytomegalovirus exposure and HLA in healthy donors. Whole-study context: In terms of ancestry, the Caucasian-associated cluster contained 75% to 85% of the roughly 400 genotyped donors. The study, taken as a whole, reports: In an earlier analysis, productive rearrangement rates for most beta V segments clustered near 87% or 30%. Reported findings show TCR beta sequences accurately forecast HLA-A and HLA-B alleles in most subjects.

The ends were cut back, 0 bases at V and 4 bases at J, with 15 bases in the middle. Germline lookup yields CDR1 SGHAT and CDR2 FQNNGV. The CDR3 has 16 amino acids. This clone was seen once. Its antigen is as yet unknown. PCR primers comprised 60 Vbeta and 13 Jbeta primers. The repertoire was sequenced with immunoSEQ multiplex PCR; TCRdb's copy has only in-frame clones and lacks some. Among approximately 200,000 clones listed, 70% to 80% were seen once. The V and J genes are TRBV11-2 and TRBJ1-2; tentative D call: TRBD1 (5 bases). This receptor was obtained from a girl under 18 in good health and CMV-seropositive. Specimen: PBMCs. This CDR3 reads CASSLEPGNMFYGYTF. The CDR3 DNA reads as TGTGCCAGCAGCTTAGAGCCAGGGAACATGTTCTATGGCTACACCTTC.